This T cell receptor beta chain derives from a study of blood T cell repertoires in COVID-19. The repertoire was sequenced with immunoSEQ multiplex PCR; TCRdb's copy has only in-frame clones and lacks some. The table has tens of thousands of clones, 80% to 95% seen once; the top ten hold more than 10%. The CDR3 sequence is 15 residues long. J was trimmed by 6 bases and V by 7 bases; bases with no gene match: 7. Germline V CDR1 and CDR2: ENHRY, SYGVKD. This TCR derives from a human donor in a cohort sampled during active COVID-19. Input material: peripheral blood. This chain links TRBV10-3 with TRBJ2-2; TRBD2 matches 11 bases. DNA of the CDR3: TGTGCCATCAAGGTAACTAGCGGGAGCTCCGGGGAGCTGTTTTTT. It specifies CAIKVTSGSSGELFF.